Each of the 29 T cell receptor beta chains below was sequenced from the same sample in a study of molecular identifiers for immune sequencing clone quantification. Each CDR3 protein gets one entry after TCRdb re-called the PCR reads with MiXCR. Counted here are about half a million distinct CDR3 sequences, around 23% occurring once; the ten biggest clones make up 0.7% to 0.9%. Specimen: naive CD8+ T cells from blood, with Jurkat cell RNA spiked in. This sample's subset: FACS-sorted CD8+CD4-CCR7+CD45RA+ naive T cells. Receptor source: a human donor in good health. Some libraries in this study had Jurkat cell RNA spiked in.

V and J are TRBV3-1 and TRBJ2-7, with D maybe TRBD2 (5 bases). Trimming took off 1 base at V and 0 bases at J, with 19 bases between the two ends. CDR3 length: 18 residues. Germline lookup yields CDR1 LGHDT and CDR2 YNNKEL (reference sequence). The CDR3, as DNA: TGTGCCAGCAGCCAAGTGAACCCTCTAGCTGATTACTCCTACGAGCAGTACTTC. Amino acid sequence: CASSQVNPLADYSYEQYF.

This clonotype was observed a few times. This chain links TRBV11-2 with TRBJ1-3; perhaps TRBD1 as D (5 bases). The V and J ends lost 8 bases and 7 bases respectively, with 21 bases between them. CDR3 size: 15 residues. Germline CDR1 and CDR2: SGHAT and FQNNGV. The CDR3 sequence is CASVGDYGYRNTIYF. CDR3 bases: TGTGCCAGCGTGGGGGACTACGGGTACCGGAACACCATATATTTT. The full variable domain, rest sourced from reference TRBV11-2 and TRBJ1-3, is EAGVAQSPRYKIIEKRQSVAFWCNPISGHATLYWYQQILGQGPKLLIQFQNNGVVDDSQLPKDRFSAERLKGVDSTLKIQPAKLEDSAVYLCASVGDYGYRNTIYFGEGSWLTVV.

This clonotype was observed a handful of times. The chain combines TRBV10-2 with TRBJ1-5; D gene unclear. Looked up from germline, CDR1 is WSHSY and CDR2 is SAAADI. The CDR3 is made up of 14 amino acids. V dropped 3 bases and J dropped 3 bases, with 9 bases sitting between them. The CDR3: CASSEMKFNQPQHF. The CDR3 DNA is TGCGCCAGCAGTGAAATGAAGTTCAATCAGCCCCAGCATTTT.

The table lists this clonotype with many counts. This chain joins TRBV21-1 and TRBJ1-5; no DNA check was done on the table's D call, TRBD1. TRBV21-1 is a documented pseudogene. The CDR3 covers 15 residues. This CDR3 reads CASSKSQGGNQPQHF. In DNA form, the CDR3 reads TGTGCCAGCAGCAAATCGCAGGGGGGCAATCAGCCCCAGCATTTT.

This chain joins TRBV28 and TRBJ1-2; no clear D gene. CDR1 is MDHEN and CDR2 is SYDVKM in the germline V gene. This CDR3 region has 16 residues. The V end lost 4 bases, the J end lost 3 bases, and 18 bases lay between the germline ends. The CDR3 region is CASSSPLAAGHYGYTF. CDR3 in DNA: TGTGCCAGCAGTTCTCCCCTCGCTGCAGGCCACTATGGCTACACCTTC.

This clonotype appeared a few times. The gene calls are TRBV10-3 and TRBJ2-4; 7 positions match TRBD2. Germline values: CDR1 ENHRY, CDR2 SYGVKD. This CDR3 spans 16 amino acids. J gave up 0 bases and V 4 bases, and 6 bases lay outside the gene matches. The CDR3 is CAISGERDLAKNIQYF. Here the CDR3 DNA reads TGTGCCATCAGTGGGGAGCGGGATCTAGCCAAAAACATTCAGTACTTC.

There are many counts of this clonotype. This CDR3 is CATLAGGTDTQYF. The CDR3 nucleotides are TGTGCCACTTTAGCGGGGGGCACAGATACGCAGTATTTT. The chain links TRBV6-5 to TRBJ2-3; 9 nucleotides line up with TRBD2. The germline V gene encodes CDR1 MNHEY and CDR2 SVGAGI. The CDR3 is 13 amino acids. V lost 10 bases to trimming and J lost 1 base; unmatched junction nucleotides: 3.

The V call is TRBV21-1, the J call TRBJ2-7; the table assigns TRBD2, which was not confirmed against the DNA. TRBV21-1 is flagged as a pseudogene. The CDR3 covers 16 residues. CDR3 loop: CASSKERTAGDYEQYF. CDR3 sequence (DNA): TGTGCCAGCAGCAAAGAGAGGACAGCAGGAGATTACGAGCAGTACTTC.

This clonotype was seen a handful of times. V and J are TRBV4-2 and TRBJ2-1, with 7 bases fitting TRBD2. J lost 2 bases, V lost 3 bases, and 7 bases had no gene match. CDR3 length: 16 amino acids. CDR1 and CDR2 (germline): LGHNA, YNFKEQ. The CDR3 protein is CASSHGGTTTYNEQFF. The DNA of the CDR3 is TGTGCCAGCAGCCATGGTGGGACTACTACCTACAATGAGCAGTTCTTC.

V and J are TRBV5-1 and TRBJ2-1, with D maybe TRBD2 (5 bases). Per the germline V gene, CDR1 is SGHRS and CDR2 is YFSETQ. V was clipped by 0 bases and J by 4 bases, with 14 bases between them. The CDR3 runs 16 residues. The CDR3 DNA is TGCGCCAGCAGCTTGGCCGGTACGGGAACGTACAATGAGCAGTTCTTC. Amino acid sequence: CASSLAGTGTYNEQFF.

The chain joins TRBV29-1 to TRBJ2-7, with TRBD1 matching 8 bases. The CDR3 consists of 13 residues. J lost 9 bases, V lost 6 bases, and 13 bases had no gene match. The germline CDR1 and CDR2 sequences are SQVTM and ANQGSEA. The CDR3 spells CSVLTGEGAAQYF. The CDR3 bases are TGCAGCGTCCTGACAGGGGAAGGAGCCGCGCAGTACTTC.

V is TRBV27 and J is TRBJ2-1; D perhaps matches TRBD2 (6 bases). This CDR3 contains 16 residues. The V end was cut by 0 bases, the J end by 4 bases, with 13 bases between. Per the germline V gene, CDR1 is MNHEY and CDR2 is SMNVEV (reference sequence). CDR3 region: CASSLSSGEVYNEQFF. CDR3 sequence (DNA): TGTGCCAGCAGTTTATCTTCGGGAGAAGTTTACAATGAGCAGTTCTTC.

This clonotype has more than one count but fewer than ten. The CDR3 sequence: CASSSEGNTIYF. The DNA of the CDR3 is TGTGCCAGCAGCTCAGAGGGAAACACCATATATTTT. The chain is built from TRBV7-8 and TRBJ1-3, with D unresolved. Germline CDR1 and CDR2: SGHVS and FQNEAQ. Trimming removed 4 bases from V and 4 bases from J, with 5 bases in between. The CDR3 covers 12 residues.

The rearrangement uses TRBV5-6 and TRBJ1-2; D gene uncertain. The CDR3 has 12 residues. Germline-derived CDR1 and CDR2 are SGHDT and YYEEEE. Between the trimmed V and J ends, which lost 5 bases and 6 bases, there was a span of 11 bases. Here the CDR3 DNA reads TGTGCCAGCAGTTCGGCGGGCCATGGCTACACCTTC. Amino acid sequence: CASSSAGHGYTF.

The genes are TRBV18 and TRBJ2-5; TRBD2 is a possible D gene (5 bases). The V end was cut by 2 bases, the J end by 5 bases, with 12 bases between. Germline V CDR1 and CDR2: KGHSH, LQKENI. The CDR3 has 14 residues. The CDR3 region has the DNA TGTGCCAGCTCACCAGTGGGAGAACGGGAGACCCAGTACTTC. Protein product: CASSPVGERETQYF. The full variable domain, completed using reference TRBV18 and TRBJ2-5, is NAGVMQNPRHLVRRRGQEARLRCSPMKGHSHVYWYRQLPEEGLKFMVYLQKENIIDESGMPKERFSAEFPKEGPSILRIQQVVRGDSAAYFCASSPVGERETQYFGPGTRLLVL.

This clonotype was seen more than once but under ten times. V and J are TRBV4-1 and TRBJ2-7, with D possibly being TRBD1 (6 bases). The CDR3 is made up of 15 amino acids. Per the germline V gene, CDR1 is MGHRA and CDR2 is YSYEKL. Trimming stripped 3 bases from V and 0 bases from J, with 12 bases between. The CDR3 sequence is CASSHGTQSSYEQYF. The CDR3 DNA follows: TGCGCCAGCAGCCACGGGACACAGAGCTCCTACGAGCAGTACTTC.

This clonotype was picked up a small number of times. The V call is TRBV11-2, the J call TRBJ2-5; 12 positions agree with TRBD2. Germline values: CDR1 SGHAT, CDR2 FQNNGV. There are 17 residues in the CDR3. V lost 5 bases, J lost 1 base, and 8 bases stayed unmatched. The CDR3 loop is CASSPTRTSGAQETQYF. DNA of the CDR3: TGTGCCAGCAGCCCTACCCGGACTAGCGGGGCCCAAGAGACCCAGTACTTC.

The table lists this clonotype with many counts. V usage is TRBV12-3 or TRBV12-4 and J usage is TRBJ1-5; D unresolved. This CDR3 spans 13 amino acids. V lost 6 bases to trimming and J lost 6 bases, with 12 bases between them. The CDR3 nucleotides are TGTGCCAGCAGCCACCAGACCGGTCAGCCCCAGCATTTT. Translation: CASSHQTGQPQHF.

This clonotype turned up a few times. The J gene is TRBJ2-2, the V gene TRBV4-3, with TRBD1 matching over 8 bases. CDR1 LGHNA and CDR2 YSLEER come from the germline V gene. The CDR3 sequence is 15 residues long. V lost 3 bases, J lost 8 bases, and 8 bases stayed unmatched. The CDR3 region is CASSHSETGVGELFF. CDR3 nucleotide sequence: TGCGCCAGCAGCCATTCTGAGACAGGGGTGGGGGAGCTGTTTTTT.

For this clonotype: This sequence may be a read error, since a much larger clone differs from it by one base. V and J are TRBV7-6 and TRBJ2-3; TRBD2 is a possible D gene (6 bases). V lost 3 bases and J 1 base, leaving 14 bases between the germline ends. The germline V gene has CDR1 SGHVS and CDR2 FNYEAQ. The CDR3 length is 16 residues. In nucleotides, the CDR3 is TGTGCCAGCAGCTTGCCGGCTGGCGGGGGCACAGATACGCAGTATTTT. Its translation is CASSLPAGGGTDTQYF. Based on the CDR3 plus reference TRBV7-6 and TRBJ2-3, the full variable domain is GAGVSQSPRYKVTKRGQDVALRCDPISGHVSLYWYRQALGQGPEFLTYFNYEAQQDKSGLPNDRFSAERPEGSISTLTIQRTEQRDSAMYRCASSLPAGGGTDTQYFGPGTRLTVL.

The rearrangement uses TRBV12-3 or TRBV12-4 and TRBJ2-7; TRBD2 agrees at 10 bases. The CDR3 runs 15 residues. V was clipped by 3 bases and J by 4 bases; unmatched bases: 6. The DNA of the CDR3 is TGTGCCAGCAGTTTCGGTCTAGCGGGAGTATACGAGCAGTACTTC. Translation: CASSFGLAGVYEQYF.

This clonotype has ten or more counts. The chain is built from TRBV15 and TRBJ2-3; 13 nucleotides match TRBD2. The trim removed 0 bases at V and 6 bases at J, leaving 9 bases unmatched. The CDR3 contains 18 residues. CDR1 is LNHNV and CDR2 is YYDKDF in the germline V gene (reference sequence). The CDR3, as DNA: TGTGCCACCAGCAGAGAAGGACTAGCGGGAGTTTTTGCTGATACGCAGTATTTT. Encoded protein: CATSREGLAGVFADTQYF.

In this sample, this clonotype turned up a few times. The J gene is TRBJ1-5, the V gene TRBV20-1; the D gene is possibly TRBD1 (5 bases). The CDR3 length is 15 residues. The ends were cut back, 2 bases at V and 3 bases at J, with 14 bases in the middle. Per germline, CDR1 DFQATT and CDR2 SNEGSKA (reference sequence). The CDR3 DNA follows: TGCAGTGCTAGAAGACCGGGACGGGACAATCAGCCCCAGCATTTT. This sequence encodes CSARRPGRDNQPQHF.

Only a few counts were recorded for this clonotype. The gene calls are TRBV20-1 and TRBJ2-7, with 7 positions matching TRBD2. Germline V gene data show CDR1 as DFQATT and CDR2 as SNEGSKA (reference sequence). Germline trimming cut 3 bases from V and 0 bases from J; bases unmatched to any gene: 5. CDR3 size: 14 residues. The CDR3 sequence is CSASSSGFSYEQYF. CDR3 in DNA: TGCAGTGCTAGCTCTAGCGGATTCTCCTACGAGCAGTACTTC.

The gene calls are TRBV3-1 and TRBJ2-7; TRBD2 matches at 11 bases. In germline, CDR1 is LGHDT, CDR2 YNNKEL (reference sequence). The CDR3 has 19 residues. J lost 9 bases, V lost 0 bases, and 19 bases had no gene match. CDR3 sequence reads: CASSQDIAGGPSSSNAQYF. In DNA form, the CDR3 reads TGTGCCAGCAGCCAAGATATAGCGGGAGGGCCATCATCCTCCAACGCGCAGTACTTC.

As for this clonotype: One junction end does not reproduce the germline sequence, and a read error may be involved. The V and J genes are TRBV7-9 and TRBJ2-1; 10 nucleotides line up with TRBD2. This CDR3 has 14 amino acids. Germline V lookup: CDR1 SEHNR, CDR2 FQNEAQ (reference sequence). Here the CDR3 reads CASGLAGGYNEQFF. The CDR3 coding sequence is TGTGCCAGCGGCTTAGCGGGAGGATACAATGAGCAGTTCTTC.

This clonotype turned up a few times. A read error may account for a junction end that differs from germline. The V gene is TRBV28, the J gene TRBJ2-7; TRBD2 aligns across 10 bases. Germline V gene data show CDR1 as MDHEN and CDR2 as SYDVKM. CDR3 length: 12 residues. The CDR3: CASSPHLAGADF. In nucleotides, the CDR3 is TGTGCCAGCAGTCCTCACCTAGCGGGAGCCGACTTC.

The chain employs TRBV5-6 and TRBJ2-1; TRBD1 agrees at 10 bases. Looked up from germline, CDR1 is SGHDT and CDR2 is YYEEEE. J was trimmed by 6 bases and V by 0 bases; bases with no gene match: 9. The CDR3 spans 17 residues. The CDR3 coding sequence is TGTGCCAGCAGCTTGGCCCTAGGGACAGGGGTTTTCAATGAGCAGTTCTTC. It is translated as CASSLALGTGVFNEQFF. Full variable domain (outside the CDR3, taken from reference TRBV5-6 and TRBJ2-1): DAGVTQSPTHLIKTRGQQVTLRCSPKSGHDTVSWYQQALGQGPQFIFQYYEEEERQRGNFPDRFSGHQFPNYSSELNVNALLLGDSALYLCASSLALGTGVFNEQFFGPGTRLTVL.

This chain joins TRBV12-3 or TRBV12-4 and TRBJ2-1; 9 bases agree with TRBD1. V lost 5 bases to trimming and J lost 3 bases; unmatched junction nucleotides: 11. This CDR3 is 17 amino acids long. The CDR3 protein is CASSLETGTGLYNEQFF. The CDR3 DNA sequence: TGTGCCAGCAGTCTGGAAACCGGGACAGGGCTCTACAATGAGCAGTTCTTC.